Below, 15 T cell receptor beta chains from the same sample are listed, as sequenced in a study of shared clonotypes between healthy human individuals. Sequencing was performed with immunoSEQ multiplex PCR; in TCRdb, only in-frame clones are kept and a portion is missing. The repertoire holds roughly 1 million clones, around three quarters seen once, with 0.5% to 0.6% in the top ten. Material: memory CD4+ T cells from PBMCs. Subset specified: CD45RA-negative fraction. The receptors were gathered from a young man in good health. Some clones in this sample may be carry-over from other donors' samples.

This clone has more than one count but fewer than ten. This sample also contains other DNA sequences that code for the same CDR3. The rearrangement joins TRBV7-9 to TRBJ1-1; D might be TRBD1 (6 bases). The germline V and J ends were trimmed by 3 bases and 2 bases, with 7 bases remaining between them. In germline, CDR1 is SEHNR, CDR2 FQNEAQ (reference sequence). The CDR3 has 13 amino acids. The CDR3 loop reads CASSFRGNTEAFF. CDR3 nucleotide sequence: TGTGCCAGCAGCTTCAGGGGAAACACTGAAGCTTTCTTT.

The CDR3 is CASSLRARTYEQYF. The CDR3 nucleotides are TGTGCCAGCAGTTTACGAGCGAGAACCTACGAGCAGTACTTC. The V call is TRBV28, the J call TRBJ2-7; D call uncertain. Germline V CDR1 and CDR2: MDHEN, SYDVKM. V was trimmed by 2 bases and J by 2 bases, leaving 10 bases between them. This CDR3 is 14 amino acids long.

As DNA, the CDR3 is TGCGCCAGCAGCGAAGAGACAGGGGGCGTCAGAGAAGCTTTCTTT. This gives the protein CASSEETGGVREAFF. The chain couples TRBV5-1 to TRBJ1-1; 10 nucleotides agree with TRBD1. With V trimmed by 4 bases and J by 8 bases, 11 bases remained unmatched. Per germline, CDR1 SGHRS and CDR2 YFSETQ. This CDR3 region has 15 residues.

This clone was seen a single time. Different DNA sequences within this sample yield the same CDR3. The rearrangement links TRBV2 to TRBJ2-6, with a possible D match to TRBD1 (6 bases). V shed 6 bases and J shed 1 base, with 7 bases lying between them. The CDR3 runs 14 residues. Germline V CDR1 and CDR2: SNHLY, FYNNEI. CDR3: CASRTGSGANVLTF. Written as DNA, the CDR3 is TGTGCCAGCAGAACAGGGTCTGGGGCCAACGTCCTGACTTTC.

The gene calls are TRBV6-6 and TRBJ1-1; TRBD1 might be the D (5 bases). Looked up from germline, CDR1 is MNHNY and CDR2 is SVGAGI (reference sequence). Between the trimmed V and J ends, which lost 5 bases and 1 base, there was a span of 14 bases. This CDR3 is built from 15 residues. CDR3 loop: CASSARGRGNTEAFF. CDR3 DNA: TGTGCCAGCAGTGCCCGGGGCCGGGGGAACACTGAAGCTTTCTTT.

This sequence joins TRBV9 and TRBJ1-1, with D unresolved. Germline-derived CDR1 and CDR2 are SGDLS and YYNGEE. The CDR3 totals 16 residues. Trimming removed 5 bases from V and 0 bases from J, with 17 bases in between. CDR3 residues: CASSPRRALMNTEAFF. In DNA form, the CDR3 reads TGTGCCAGCAGTCCTCGCCGCGCTCTCATGAACACTGAAGCTTTCTTT.

The chain uses TRBV5-8 and TRBJ1-5; D call uncertain. The CDR3 contains 13 residues. CDR1 is SGHTS, CDR2 YDEGEE, per germline. The V and J ends lost 4 bases and 6 bases respectively, with 11 bases between them. The DNA for the CDR3 is TGTGCCAGCAGCAATACTCGCCTTCAGCCCCAGCATTTT. This translates into CASSNTRLQPQHF. The full variable domain, in which reference TRBV5-8 and TRBJ1-5 provide the parts outside the CDR3, is EAGVTQSPTHLIKTRGQQATLRCSPISGHTSVYWYQQALGLGLQFLLWYDEGEERNRGNFPPRFSGRQFPNYSSELNVNALELEDSALYLCASSNTRLQPQHFGDGTRLSIL.

The V gene is TRBV5-1, the J gene TRBJ1-2; a weak D match, TRBD1 (5 bases). Germline CDR1 SGHRS, CDR2 YFSETQ. The CDR3 length is 13 residues. V was trimmed by 1 base and J by 6 bases, leaving 10 bases between them. CDR3 nucleotide sequence: TGCGCCAGCAGCTTGCAGGGTCATGATGGCTACACCTTC. This codes for CASSLQGHDGYTF.

The chain couples TRBV2 to TRBJ2-5, with 9 nucleotides matching TRBD2. The CDR3 is 19 residues long. Unmatched junction bases numbered 29, after V lost 9 bases and J lost 9 bases. The germline V gene has CDR1 SNHLY and CDR2 FYNNEI. The CDR3 DNA follows: TGTGCCAGTTTGCCCGGGGCCCAGCGGGAGGCCCACGGGGGAGGGGCCCAGTACTTC. This sequence encodes CASLPGAQREAHGGGAQYF.

V and J are TRBV11-2 and TRBJ1-5, with D maybe TRBD1 (5 bases). This CDR3 contains 18 residues. V dropped 1 base and J dropped 2 bases, with 18 bases sitting between them. Germline lookup yields CDR1 SGHAT and CDR2 FQNNGV. The chain's CDR3 is CASSLARWPGGGNQPQHF. The CDR3 DNA reads as TGTGCCAGCAGCTTAGCGAGGTGGCCGGGGGGTGGCAATCAGCCCCAGCATTTT.

The chain recombines TRBV27 with TRBJ2-7; 7 bases fit TRBD2. Germline assignment: CDR1 MNHEY and CDR2 SMNVEV (reference sequence). This CDR3 spans 13 amino acids. V lost 8 bases and J lost 6; bases outside the gene matches: 10. CDR3 in DNA: TGTGCCAGCGGACGGGAGGCACCTCCCGAGCAGTACTTC. Its translation is CASGREAPPEQYF.

The rearrangement joins TRBV30 to TRBJ2-1; D possibly matches TRBD1 or TRBD2 (5 bases each). Trimming took 2 bases from V and 5 from J, leaving 22 bases between them. The CDR3 extends over 17 amino acids. Germline CDR1 reads GTSNPN; CDR2 reads SVGIG (reference sequence). The CDR3: CAWSRGVAGQRDNEQFF. CDR3 sequence (DNA): TGTGCCTGGAGTCGAGGGGTGGCGGGCCAAAGGGACAATGAGCAGTTCTTC.

The CDR3 nucleotides read TGCGCCAGCAGCCAGAGGACGGACGCTACCTATGGCTACACCTTC. It is translated as CASSQRTDATYGYTF. V and J are TRBV4-1 and TRBJ1-2; D remains ambiguous. The CDR3 covers 15 residues. Germline CDR1 is MGHRA and CDR2 is YSYEKL. Trimming took off 3 bases at V and 4 bases at J, with 15 bases between the two ends.

CDR3: CASSTLGKDTPRHF. The DNA of the CDR3 is TGTGCCAGCAGTACACTCGGAAAGGACACCCCTCGGCATTTT. The chain employs TRBV6-5 and TRBJ1-5; D perhaps matches TRBD1 (5 bases). Germline CDR1 reads MNHEY; CDR2 reads SVGAGI. V gave up 5 bases and J gave up 15 bases, with 23 bases separating them. The CDR3 length is 14 residues.

The rearrangement joins TRBV5-5 to TRBJ2-7; D may correspond to TRBD1 or TRBD2 (5 bases each). CDR3 length: 14 residues. V was trimmed by 4 bases and J by 5 bases, leaving 16 bases between them. Looked up from germline, CDR1 is SGHKS and CDR2 is YYEKEE (reference sequence). This chain's CDR3 is CASSLAWGFDEQYF. CDR3 DNA sequence: TGTGCCAGCAGCCTCGCTTGGGGGTTCGACGAGCAGTACTTC.